The rows below give T cell receptor beta chains drawn from one sample of a study of T cell changes during pregnancy in multiple sclerosis. Assay used: immunoSEQ multiplex PCR; TCRdb lists only in-frame clones, some missing. The sample has about 40,000 clones, around 94% seen once. The sample here was peripheral blood, taken before pregnancy. These receptors were collected from a female donor with multiple sclerosis, enrolled in a pregnancy study. CDR3s include the opening cysteine and the closing phenylalanine or tryptophan. Each record gives: D gene, J gene, V gene, clone size, CDR3 DNA, CDR3 protein. A D gene is named only where the DNA matches it firmly. The listing skips clone size in some rows; elsewhere it reads once, few, many or a size class.

TRBD1 TRBJ1-2 TRBV6-5 . TGTGCCAGCAGACAGGCCGGGACAGGGAGTTTAGGCTACACCTTC CASRQAGTGSLGYTF
. TRBJ1-2 TRBV7-2 . TGTGCCAGCAGCTCTGGACAGTTCCCCGTCTATGGCTACACCTTC CASSSGQFPVYGYTF
. TRBJ2-3 TRBV12-2 . TGTGCAAGTCGCTTCTGTAGGGGACAGGGGGGTAAGGATACGCAGTATTTT CASRFCRGQGGKDTQYF
. TRBJ1-6 TRBV4-3 . TGCGCCAGCAGCCAAGATCCGGACAGATATAATTCACCCCTCCACTTT CASSQDPDRYNSPLHF
TRBD1 TRBJ2-7 TRBV4-1 . TGCGCCAGCAGCCATCCCGACAGGGGGCAGAACGAGCAGTACTTC CASSHPDRGQNEQYF
. TRBJ2-1 TRBV2 . TGTGCCAGCAGTGCTTTCAGGATGGATGAGCAGTTCTTC CASSAFRMDEQFF
. TRBJ2-5 TRBV28 . TGTGCCAGCAGTTCGGGTCAACATCAAGAGACCCAGTACTTC CASSSGQHQETQYF
TRBD1 TRBJ1-1 TRBV11-2 once TGTGCCAGCAGCTTAGATCCAGGGGGCGTCACTGAAGCTTTCTTT CASSLDPGGVTEAFF
TRBD1 TRBJ1-5 TRBV6-1 . TGTGCCAGCTCCGGGACAGGGCCGAATCAGCCCCAGCATTTT CASSGTGPNQPQHF
TRBD1 TRBJ2-3 TRBV5-5 . TGTGCCAGCAGCTGGGCCCGACAGGGGGACACAGATACGCAGTATTTT CASSWARQGDTDTQYF
TRBD2 TRBJ2-7 TRBV11-2 . TGTGCCAGCAGCGTAGAGCGGGAGCTGAGATCCGAGCAGTACTTC CASSVERELRSEQYF
. TRBJ2-5 TRBV7-7 . TGTGCCAGCAGCTTTGGGGGCAGGGGAGAGACCCAGTACTTC CASSFGGRGETQYF
TRBD1 TRBJ1-2 TRBV5-1 . TGCGCCAGCAGCTTGGGTGCCGGACAGGGCTATGGCTACACCTTC CASSLGAGQGYGYTF
. TRBJ2-1 TRBV7-2 . TGTGCCAGCAGCTTAGAAGCCGACAGGACCGTTAAGCAGTTCTTC CASSLEADRTVKQFF
TRBD1 TRBJ2-1 TRBV4-1 few TGCGCCAGCAGCCATCGGGACAGGAATTACAATGAGCAGTTCTTC CASSHRDRNYNEQFF
. TRBJ1-2 TRBV5-5 . TGTGCCAGCAGCTTGATGAGCCGTGGCTACACCTTC CASSLMSRGYTF
TRBD1 TRBJ1-2 TRBV18 . TGTGCCAGCTCACTCCTGGAGAGACAGGGGGATGGAGGCTACACCTTC CASSLLERQGDGGYTF
. TRBJ1-1 TRBV27 . TGTGCCAGCAGTTTATGGCCCGGGGGGGAGGGAGCTTTCTTT CASSLWPGGEGAFF
. TRBJ2-5 TRBV18 . TGTGCCAGCTCACCACCGAGCCTCTCGGAGGCGACCCAGTACTTC CASSPPSLSEATQYF
TRBD2 TRBJ2-7 TRBV7-9 . TGTGCCAGCAGCTTAGCCGGACTAGCGGGAGAGAACGAGCAGTACTTC CASSLAGLAGENEQYF
TRBD1 TRBJ2-5 TRBV6-1 . TGTGCCAGCAGTGAATCGGGACAGGGAGAGACCCAGTACTTC CASSESGQGETQYF
. TRBJ2-7 TRBV5-1 . TGCGCCACTTCTCTTTCTAGCTCCTACGAGCAGTACTTC CATSLSSSYEQYF
TRBD2 TRBJ2-1 TRBV4-1 . TGCGCCAGCAGCCAAGACTGGACTAGCGGGTATTACAATGAGCAGTTCTTC CASSQDWTSGYYNEQFF
TRBD1 TRBJ1-4 TRBV9 . TGTGCCAGCGGTAAGGGGGGACAGGCTAATGAAAAACTGTTTTTT CASGKGGQANEKLFF
. TRBJ2-5 TRBV6-5 once TGTGCCAGCAGCCGGGGACTTCATACAGAGACCCAGTACTTC CASSRGLHTETQYF
. TRBJ2-3 TRBV6-1 . TGTGCCAGCAATCCGGGACACGGCACAGATACGCAGTATTTT CASNPGHGTDTQYF
TRBD2 TRBJ2-2 TRBV5-1 . TGCGCCAGTAGACTAGCGGGATCGAACACCGGGGAGCTGTTTTTT CASRLAGSNTGELFF
. TRBJ1-2 TRBV7-9 . TGTGCCAGCAGCGGAGACAGTTGGGTCTATGGCTACACCTTC CASSGDSWVYGYTF
TRBD1 TRBJ2-2 TRBV7-2 once TGTGCCAGCAGCTTAGTGGCAGGGGGAATCGCCGGGGAGCTGTTTTTT CASSLVAGGIAGELFF
TRBD1 TRBJ1-3 TRBV28 . TGTGCCACCCTAACGGGACAGGGGTACGGAAACACCATATATTTT CATLTGQGYGNTIYF
. TRBJ2-1 TRBV5-1 . TGCGCCAGCAGCGCCCGACAGAATAATGAGCAGTTCTTC CASSARQNNEQFF
TRBD2 TRBJ2-5 TRBV2 . TGTGCCAGCCAGCGGGAGGAGCGGGAGACCCAGTACTTC CASQREERETQYF
. TRBJ2-7 TRBV11-3 . TGTGCCAGCAGCTTAGGGCCTGCCTACGAGCAGTACTTC CASSLGPAYEQYF
TRBD1 TRBJ1-1 TRBV6-4 . TGTGCCAGCAGTATCACAGGGGAGACTGAAGCTTTCTTT CASSITGETEAFF
. TRBJ1-5 TRBV2 . TGTGCCAGCAGGTGGGGAGGGACGGGCAATCAGCCCCAGCATTTT CASRWGGTGNQPQHF
. TRBJ2-5 TRBV11-2 . TGTGCCAGCAGCTTTGGGCGGGGTGGGGAGACCCAGTACTTC CASSFGRGGETQYF
TRBD2 TRBJ2-7 TRBV5-1 once TGCGCCAGCAGCGAGGGGACTAGCGGGCTAACCTACGAGCAGTACTTC CASSEGTSGLTYEQYF
TRBD2 TRBJ2-3 TRBV5-1 . TGCGCCAGCAGCTTGGGATATGGGACTAGCGGCACAGATACGCAGTATTTT CASSLGYGTSGTDTQYF
. TRBJ2-7 TRBV4-1 once TGCGCCAGCAGCCCAACAGGGAGTGACTACGAGCAGTACTTC CASSPTGSDYEQYF
TRBD1 TRBJ2-7 TRBV29-1 . TGCAGCGTCGAAACGGGACAGGGGTTTTACGAGCAGTACTTC CSVETGQGFYEQYF
TRBD2 TRBJ2-3 TRBV30 . TGTGCCTGGGATCGACGGGGGGCAGATACGCAGTATTTT CAWDRRGADTQYF
. TRBJ2-4 TRBV19 . TGTGCCAGTAGCGAATTCAGGGACATTCAGTACTTC CASSEFRDIQYF
TRBD2 TRBJ2-1 TRBV28 once TGTGCCACCCATGCGGGGGGTGAGCAGTTCTTC CATHAGGEQFF
TRBD1 TRBJ2-7 TRBV5-4 . TGTGCCAGCAGCCTGAGGTTCAACAGGGGTTCGGGCTACGAGCAGTACTTC CASSLRFNRGSGYEQYF
TRBD2 TRBJ2-5 TRBV4-2 . TGTGCCAGCAGCCAAGATTGGGGGAGGGCCAAAGAGACCCAGTACTTC CASSQDWGRAKETQYF
. TRBJ2-3 TRBV5-4 . TGTGCCAGCAGCTTTACAGGTTCCACAGATACGCAGTATTTT CASSFTGSTDTQYF
. TRBJ2-1 TRBV5-1 . TGCGCCAGCAGCTTTCCTGGCCCGTACAATGAGCAGTTCTTC CASSFPGPYNEQFF
TRBD2 TRBJ2-7 TRBV5-6 . TGTGCCAGCACCTTAGCGGGAGATCCCTACGAGCAGTACTTC CASTLAGDPYEQYF